This T cell receptor (beta chain) was observed in a study of blood T cell repertoires in COVID-19. Overall study: In each case, the material was cDNA or gDNA derived from T cells, B-cell-depleted T cells, or PBMCs.

Authors' data handling: Reference gene primer amplification in the assay estimated nucleated cell counts. Sequencing was performed with immunoSEQ multiplex PCR; in TCRdb, only in-frame clones are kept and a portion is missing. The V and J calls and clone size are taken from that table; D and trimming were inferred from the DNA. The data show 150,000 to 200,000 clones, more than 65% seen once. Enrolled through a virtual design, the participants were between roughly 18 and 90 years of age and came from about two dozen US areas. CDR1 is LGHDT, CDR2 YNNKEL, per germline (reference sequence). J lost 3 bases, V lost 7 bases, and 8 bases had no gene match. The CDR3 is 15 residues long.

Sequencing was performed on PBMCs or T cells enriched from blood (not recorded which). This rearrangement joins TRBV3-1 (or the pseudogene TRBV3-2) to TRBJ2-1; 8 nucleotides line up with TRBD2. This TCR was sampled from a man aged 50 to 60 who had recovered from COVID-19. CDR3 DNA: TGTGCCAGCACTTACAGCGGGGGAGGCTACAATGAGCAGTTCTTC. The encoded protein is CASTYSGGGYNEQFF.